The sequence of this TCR beta chain was determined in a study of shared clonotypes between healthy human individuals. On this clone: Its antigen is undetermined.

Produced via immunoSEQ multiplex PCR; TCRdb's table is partial and in-frame only. This sample yields 1.5 million to 2.5 million clones, of which about 95% are seen a single time; approximately 1.2% belongs to the top ten. Study findings and constraints: It was the non-shared clonotypes that had lower generation probabilities than clonotypes shared by all four donors. Among a handful of donors, approximately 5% of naive CD4 clonotypes were found in common.

Positive CCR7 selection of CD45RO-negative cells yielded the naive CD8 cells, and terminally differentiated effector memory CD45RA+ cells were excluded. The healthy adult donors were HIV-negative and reported no recent acute infections or vaccinations. The CDR3 has 13 amino acids. In germline, CDR1 is GTSNPN, CDR2 SVGIG (reference sequence). The germline V and J ends were trimmed by 0 bases and 5 bases, with 10 bases remaining between them. The receptor's source is a young man in good health. Sequencing used naive CD8+ T cells sorted from blood. The rearrangement joins TRBV30 to TRBJ1-1; D is uncertain. CDR3 nucleotides: TGTGCCTGGAGTGTACTCAAGTGGACTGAAGCTTTCTTT. Amino acid sequence: CAWSVLKWTEAFF. Complete variable domain (other parts from reference TRBV30 and TRBJ1-1): SQTIHQWPATLVQPVGSPLSLECTVEGTSNPNLYWYRQAAGRGLQLLFYSVGIGQISSEVPQNLSASRPQDRQFILSSKKLLLSDSGFYLCAWSVLKWTEAFFGQGTRLTVV.